The 25 T cell receptor beta chains below all came from one sample that was sequenced in a study of blood T cell repertoires in COVID-19. The table came from immunoSEQ multiplex PCR; TCRdb's copy has only in-frame clones and leaves some out. The sample records 350,000 to 450,000 clones, around nine tenths being singletons. Material: peripheral blood. The receptors come from a middle-aged woman with COVID-19, enrolled during active disease.

This chain connects TRBV7-9 to TRBJ1-5; TRBD1 aligns across 9 bases. The CDR3 runs 14 residues. CDR1 SEHNR and CDR2 FQNEAQ come from the germline V gene (reference sequence). V was pared by 5 bases and J by 5 bases, with 4 bases of the junction left unmatched. CDR3 in amino acids: CASSLGQGDQPQHF. The CDR3 nucleotides read TGTGCCAGCAGCCTGGGACAGGGAGATCAGCCCCAGCATTTT.

This clone was recorded once. J is TRBJ2-7 and V is TRBV27; TRBD2 might be the D (6 bases). The V end lost 8 bases, the J end lost 5 bases, and 16 bases lay between the germline ends. Germline values: CDR1 MNHEY, CDR2 SMNVEV (reference sequence). The CDR3 runs to 13 residues. CDR3 sequence reads: CASGTGGGNEQYF. CDR3 DNA: TGTGCCAGCGGTACCGGGGGAGGCAACGAGCAGTACTTC.

The gene calls are TRBV2 and TRBJ1-1; D gene unclear. The CDR3 loop spans 13 amino acids. Germline CDR1 reads SNHLY; CDR2 reads FYNNEI. V was shortened by 7 bases and J by 1 base, with 10 bases between the two germline ends. The CDR3 protein is CASKGQANTEAFF. The CDR3 DNA is TGTGCCAGCAAAGGTCAGGCGAACACTGAAGCTTTCTTT.

There are a few counts of this clone. The sample carries other DNA sequences with the same CDR3. The chain is built from TRBV27 and TRBJ2-7, with D perhaps matching TRBD2 (6 bases). CDR1 MNHEY and CDR2 SMNVEV come from the germline V gene (reference sequence). The V gene lost 6 bases and the J gene lost 3 bases, with 9 bases spanning the gap. The CDR3 loop spans 12 amino acids. In nucleotides, the CDR3 is TGTGCCAGCAGCCTGGGGGGCTACGAGCAGTACTTC. It translates to CASSLGGYEQYF.

The chain employs TRBV7-2 and TRBJ1-5; TRBD1 matches 12 bases. Germline V gene sequence: CDR1 SGHTA, CDR2 FQGNSA. The CDR3 extends over 17 amino acids. Losses at the gene ends were 0 bases for V and 6 bases for J; bases not matched to a gene: 6. CDR3 in DNA: TGTGCCAGCAGCTTAGCCTCCGGGACAGGGGGCGTTCAGCCCCAGCATTTT. Amino acid sequence: CASSLASGTGGVQPQHF.

The chain joins TRBV5-1 to TRBJ2-3; 8 bases line up with TRBD2. Germline assignment: CDR1 SGHRS and CDR2 YFSETQ. V lost 0 bases, J lost 1 base, and 7 bases stayed unmatched. This CDR3 has 17 amino acids. The CDR3 here is CASSLVEGLVGTDTQYF. The CDR3 bases are TGCGCCAGCAGCTTGGTAGAGGGACTAGTGGGCACAGATACGCAGTATTTT.

The chain is built from TRBV19 and TRBJ2-1; tentatively, D is TRBD1 (6 bases). The CDR3 is 15 residues long. The V gene's germline CDR1 is LNHDA and CDR2 SQIVND (reference sequence). V dropped 7 bases and J dropped 3 bases, with 16 bases sitting between them. The CDR3 here is CASTPDGGYYNEQFF. The CDR3 region has the DNA TGTGCCAGTACCCCGGATGGGGGCTACTACAATGAGCAGTTCTTC. The full variable domain, completed using reference TRBV19 and TRBJ2-1, is DGGITQSPKYLFRKEGQNVTLSCEQNLNHDAMYWYRQDPGQGLRLIYYSQIVNDFQKGDIAEGYSVSREKKESFPLTVTSAQKNPTAFYLCASTPDGGYYNEQFFGPGTRLTVL.

As DNA, the CDR3 is TGTGCCAGCAGTTCCCCGGGACACTCTAACTATGGCTACACCTTC. Amino acid sequence: CASSSPGHSNYGYTF. The chain employs TRBV28 and TRBJ1-2; tentative D call: TRBD1 (6 bases). V was clipped by 4 bases and J by 0 bases, with 12 bases between them. In germline, CDR1 is MDHEN, CDR2 SYDVKM. This CDR3 contains 15 residues.

The rearrangement links TRBV7-2 to TRBJ2-4, with D uncertain. The germline V and J ends were trimmed by 1 base and 2 bases, with 3 bases remaining between them. The CDR3 extends over 13 amino acids. The germline V gene encodes CDR1 SGHTA and CDR2 FQGNSA. The DNA for the CDR3 is TGTGCCAGCAGCTTAGACACCAAAAACATTCAGTACTTC. Translated: CASSLDTKNIQYF.

In its sample, this clone was seen once. The chain is built from TRBV19 and TRBJ1-1; TRBD1 might be the D (5 bases). Germline V gene sequence: CDR1 LNHDA, CDR2 SQIVND (reference sequence). Trimming took 5 bases from V and 4 from J, leaving 8 bases between them. The CDR3 runs 12 residues. CDR3 in DNA: TGTGCCAGTAGTTGGAGGGGCACTGAAGCTTTCTTT. This gives the protein CASSWRGTEAFF.

This chain uses TRBV5-6 with TRBJ2-1; 11 bases align to TRBD2. Germline V gene sequence: CDR1 SGHDT, CDR2 YYEEEE. The CDR3 is 18 amino acids. With 4 bases clipped from V and 4 bases from J, the junction kept 13 bases outside the gene matches. CDR3 nucleotide sequence: TGTGCCAGCAGCCCGACCGTAGCGGGGGGGCGGGTTTACAATGAGCAGTTCTTC. As protein: CASSPTVAGGRVYNEQFF.

This rearrangement joins TRBV28 to TRBJ1-6; D remains unclear. The V and J ends lost 4 bases and 3 bases respectively, with 13 bases between them. This CDR3 is built from 16 residues. Per germline, CDR1 MDHEN and CDR2 SYDVKM. CDR3 protein: CASSSTGNLYNSPLHF. The CDR3 coding sequence is TGTGCCAGCAGTTCCACGGGAAACCTCTATAATTCACCCCTCCACTTT.

This clone was seen a single time. The rearrangement links TRBV7-3 to TRBJ2-2; TRBD2 aligns across 9 bases. Germline CDR1 and CDR2: SGHTA and FQGTGA. CDR3 size: 16 residues. With 5 bases clipped from V and 0 bases from J, the junction kept 4 bases outside the gene matches. CDR3 in DNA: TGTGCCAGCAGCGTCGGACTAGCGTCGAACACCGGGGAGCTGTTTTTT. Amino acids: CASSVGLASNTGELFF.

In its sample, this clone was seen once. This sequence joins TRBV9 and TRBJ1-3, with D tentatively TRBD1 (6 bases). This CDR3 contains 15 residues. CDR1 is SGDLS, CDR2 YYNGEE, per germline. V dropped 4 bases and J dropped 2 bases, with 13 bases sitting between them. The CDR3 sequence: CASSLQTGTGNTIYF. The DNA of the CDR3 is TGTGCCAGCAGCTTACAGACAGGTACTGGAAACACCATATATTTT. Drawing the rest from reference TRBV9 and TRBJ1-3, the complete variable domain is DSGVTQTPKHLITATGQRVTLRCSPRSGDLSVYWYQQSLDQGLQFLIQYYNGEERAKGNILERFSAQQFPDLHSELNLSSLELGDSALYFCASSLQTGTGNTIYFGEGSWLTVV.

The chain employs TRBV19 and TRBJ1-6; 7 bases map to TRBD1. This CDR3 has 15 amino acids. Losses at the gene ends were 9 bases for V and 0 bases for J; bases not matched to a gene: 5. Germline V CDR1 and CDR2: LNHDA, SQIVND (reference sequence). The CDR3 is CASRGLNSYNSPLHF. The CDR3 DNA reads as TGTGCCAGCAGGGGGTTGAACTCCTATAATTCACCCCTCCACTTT.

This chain uses TRBV14 with TRBJ1-4; 9 nucleotides match TRBD1. J lost 8 bases, V lost 2 bases, and 9 bases had no gene match. This CDR3 contains 16 residues. CDR1 and CDR2 from the germline V gene are SGHDN and FVKESK. The CDR3, as DNA: TGTGCCAGCAGCCAATTACAGGGGGCGTTAGGAGAAAAACTGTTTTTT. Amino acids: CASSQLQGALGEKLFF. The full variable domain, in which reference TRBV14 and TRBJ1-4 provide the parts outside the CDR3, is EAGVTQFPSHSVIEKGQTVTLRCDPISGHDNLYWYRRVMGKEIKFLLHFVKESKQDESGMPNNRFLAERTGGTYSTLKVQPAELEDSGVYFCASSQLQGALGEKLFFGSGTQLSVL.

The chain uses TRBV7-2 and TRBJ1-6, with D tentatively TRBD1 (6 bases). Trimming left V 4 bases short and J 9 bases short, with 16 bases between. The CDR3 contains 15 residues. CDR1 is SGHTA, CDR2 FQGNSA, per germline. The CDR3 region has the DNA TGTGCCAGCAGCTCCCCGGGGGGGCTAAGTTCACCCCTCCACTTT. The encoded protein is CASSSPGGLSSPLHF.

This chain joins TRBV7-8 and TRBJ2-7, with 7 bases fitting TRBD1. The CDR3 contains 13 residues. Germline CDR1 is SGHVS and CDR2 is FQNEAQ. Trimming took 6 bases from V and 6 from J; bases not matched to a gene: 8. The CDR3: CASSTGQLSEQYF. CDR3 DNA: TGTGCCAGCAGTACGGGACAGCTCAGCGAGCAGTACTTC.

The chain combines TRBV21-1 with TRBJ1-5; the table's TRBD1 call for D was not verified on the DNA. TRBV21-1 corresponds to a pseudogene. CDR3 size: 16 residues. Here the CDR3 reads CASSAAGTVNNQPQHF. For the CDR3, the DNA is TGTGCCAGCAGCGCGGCCGGGACAGTCAACAATCAGCCCCAGCATTTT.

This clone has a single count. The rearrangement links TRBV7-2 to TRBJ2-1, with 10 bases identical to TRBD2. This CDR3 is 16 amino acids long. Germline V gene lookup returns CDR1 SGHTA and CDR2 FQGNSA. V lost 5 bases and J lost 4; bases outside the gene matches: 8. The CDR3 reads CASSPTWTSGYNEQFF. CDR3 coding DNA: TGTGCCAGCAGCCCGACGTGGACTAGCGGTTACAATGAGCAGTTCTTC. Complete variable domain (other parts from reference TRBV7-2 and TRBJ2-1): GAGVSQSPSNKVTEKGKDVELRCDPISGHTALYWYRQSLGQGLEFLIYFQGNSAPDKSGLPSDRFSAERTGGSVSTLTIQRTQQEDSAVYLCASSPTWTSGYNEQFFGPGTRLTVL.

The chain is built from TRBV9 and TRBJ1-6, with 9 bases fitting TRBD1. The CDR3 consists of 15 residues. The V segment lost 3 bases and the J segment 14 bases; nucleotides outside the gene matches: 12. Germline assignment: CDR1 SGDLS and CDR2 YYNGEE. CDR3 protein: CASSAYSGTGITLHF. In DNA, the CDR3 is TGTGCCAGCAGCGCCTACTCCGGGACAGGGATCACCCTCCACTTT.

In its sample, this clone was seen once. The chain links TRBV18 to TRBJ1-2; no reliable D call. The V gene lost 1 base and the J gene lost 0 bases, with 9 bases spanning the gap. Germline V lookup: CDR1 KGHSH, CDR2 LQKENI. The CDR3 runs to 15 residues. CDR3: CASSPRGDTNYGYTF. Here the CDR3 DNA reads TGTGCCAGCTCACCACGGGGAGACACTAACTATGGCTACACCTTC.

The V call is TRBV7-9, the J call TRBJ1-5, with D unresolved. Germline V gene data show CDR1 as SEHNR and CDR2 as FQNEAQ (reference sequence). Trimming took 5 bases from V and 6 from J, leaving 17 bases between them. This CDR3 has 15 amino acids. CDR3 in amino acids: CASSPPSEALQPQHF. CDR3 nucleotide sequence: TGTGCCAGCAGCCCCCCTAGCGAGGCGCTTCAGCCCCAGCATTTT.

This chain connects TRBV5-1 to TRBJ1-4; TRBD1 aligns across 7 bases. Per the germline V gene, CDR1 is SGHRS and CDR2 is YFSETQ. V trimming: 3 bases; J trimming: 6 bases; junction bases outside the gene matches: 8. The CDR3 has 15 residues. This CDR3 is CASSYGQVQDEKLFF. The CDR3 nucleotides are TGCGCCAGCAGCTACGGACAGGTGCAAGATGAAAAACTGTTTTTT.

The V call is TRBV9, the J call TRBJ2-7; 9 positions match TRBD2. Germline V gene sequence: CDR1 SGDLS, CDR2 YYNGEE. The CDR3 totals 15 residues. J lost 3 bases, V lost 5 bases, and 9 bases had no gene match. The CDR3 loop reads CASSSSGTSIYEQYF. CDR3 in DNA: TGTGCCAGCAGTTCCTCCGGGACTAGCATCTACGAGCAGTACTTC. The full variable domain, rest sourced from reference TRBV9 and TRBJ2-7, is DSGVTQTPKHLITATGQRVTLRCSPRSGDLSVYWYQQSLDQGLQFLIQYYNGEERAKGNILERFSAQQFPDLHSELNLSSLELGDSALYFCASSSSGTSIYEQYFGPGTRLTVT.